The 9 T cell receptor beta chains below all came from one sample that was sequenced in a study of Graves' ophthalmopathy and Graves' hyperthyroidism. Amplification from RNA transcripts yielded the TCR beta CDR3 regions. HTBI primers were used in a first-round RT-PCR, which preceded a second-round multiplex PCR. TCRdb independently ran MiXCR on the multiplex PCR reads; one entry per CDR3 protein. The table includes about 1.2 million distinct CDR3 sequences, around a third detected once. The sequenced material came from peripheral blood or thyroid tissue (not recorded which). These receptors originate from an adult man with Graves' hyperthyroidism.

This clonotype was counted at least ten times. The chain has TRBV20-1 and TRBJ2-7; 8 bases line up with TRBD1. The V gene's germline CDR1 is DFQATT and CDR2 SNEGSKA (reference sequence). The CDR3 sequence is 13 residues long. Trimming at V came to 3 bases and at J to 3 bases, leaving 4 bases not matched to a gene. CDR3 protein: CSARYRGNYEQYF. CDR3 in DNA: TGCAGTGCTAGGTACAGGGGGAACTACGAGCAGTACTTC.

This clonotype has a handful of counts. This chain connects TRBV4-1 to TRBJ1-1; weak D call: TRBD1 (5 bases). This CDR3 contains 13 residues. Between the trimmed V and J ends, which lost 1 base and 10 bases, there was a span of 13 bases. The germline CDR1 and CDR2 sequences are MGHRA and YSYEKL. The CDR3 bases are TGCGCCAGCAGCCAAGCCCGAGACGGGGGAGCTTTCTTT. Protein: CASSQARDGGAFF.

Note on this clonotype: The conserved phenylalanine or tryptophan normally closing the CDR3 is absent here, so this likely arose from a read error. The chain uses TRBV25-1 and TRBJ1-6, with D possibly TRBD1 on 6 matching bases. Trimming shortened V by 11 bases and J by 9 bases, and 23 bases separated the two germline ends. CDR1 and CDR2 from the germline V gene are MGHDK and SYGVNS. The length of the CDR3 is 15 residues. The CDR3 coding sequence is TGTGCCCCGGGGGGCCGTCTCCGTAGGGGTTCACCCCTCCACCTT. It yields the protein CAPGGRLRRGSPLHL.

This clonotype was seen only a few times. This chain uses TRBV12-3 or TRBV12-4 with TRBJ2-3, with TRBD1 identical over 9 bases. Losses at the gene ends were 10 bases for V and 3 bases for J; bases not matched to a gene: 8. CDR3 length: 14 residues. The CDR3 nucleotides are TGTGCCACCCTGGGGACAGGGATTACAGATACGCAGTATTTT. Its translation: CATLGTGITDTQYF.

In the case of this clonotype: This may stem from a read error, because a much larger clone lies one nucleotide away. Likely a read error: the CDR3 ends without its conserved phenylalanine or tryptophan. CDR3 protein: CASSPSTLIKSGNSPLHC. In DNA form, the CDR3 reads TGTGCCAGCAGCCCGTCCACGCTGATCAAGTCCGGTAATTCACCCCTCCACTGT. This chain links TRBV7-2 with TRBJ1-6; no reliable D call. Per the germline V gene, CDR1 is SGHTA and CDR2 is FQGNSA. This CDR3 region has 18 residues. Trimming removed 5 bases from V and 6 bases from J, with 23 bases in between.

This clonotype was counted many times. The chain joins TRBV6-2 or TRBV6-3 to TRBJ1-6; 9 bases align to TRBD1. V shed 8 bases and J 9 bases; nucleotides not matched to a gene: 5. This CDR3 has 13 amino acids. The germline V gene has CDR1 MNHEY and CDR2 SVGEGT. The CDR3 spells CASVDRGGSPLHF. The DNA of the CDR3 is TGTGCCAGCGTGGACAGGGGTGGTTCACCCCTCCACTTT.

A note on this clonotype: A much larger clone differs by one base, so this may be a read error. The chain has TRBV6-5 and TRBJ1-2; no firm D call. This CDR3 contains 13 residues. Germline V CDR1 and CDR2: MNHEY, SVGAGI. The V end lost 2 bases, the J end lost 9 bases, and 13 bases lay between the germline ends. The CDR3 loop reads CASSYQQCLSYTF. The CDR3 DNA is TGTGCCAGCAGTTACCAACAGTGTCTGAGCTACACCTTC.

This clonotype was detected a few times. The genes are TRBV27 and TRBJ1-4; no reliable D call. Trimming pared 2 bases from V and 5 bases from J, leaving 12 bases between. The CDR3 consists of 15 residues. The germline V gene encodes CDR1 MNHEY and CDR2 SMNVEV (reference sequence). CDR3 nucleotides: TGTGCCAGCAGTTTACGAGGGTGGGGAAATGAAAAACTGTTTTTT. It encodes CASSLRGWGNEKLFF.

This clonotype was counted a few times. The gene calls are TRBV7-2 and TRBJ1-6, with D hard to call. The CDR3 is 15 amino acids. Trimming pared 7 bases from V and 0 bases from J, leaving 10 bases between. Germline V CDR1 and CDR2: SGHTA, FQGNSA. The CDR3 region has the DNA TGTGCCAGCACCAAGCGCCGCTCCTATAATTCACCCCTCCACTTT. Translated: CASTKRRSYNSPLHF.